Below are 7 T cell receptor beta chains sequenced from a single sample in a study of CD8+ T cells in alopecia areata. Extracted RNA was reverse transcribed, and the resulting cDNA served as sequencing template. Sequenced by immunoSEQ multiplex PCR; TCRdb stores in-frame clones only, minus some. The table records about 270,000 clones without singletons, the ten largest covering more than 0.95%. The study sorted pooled cutaneous lymph node cells by CD4, CD8alpha, NKG2D, NKG2ACE and other markers. The sample taken for sequencing was CD4+ T cells sorted from a lymph node. Receptors were obtained from a C3H/HeJ mouse with alopecia areata. For this mouse line, the MHC haplotype is H2-k.

On this clone: Mouse gene names apply. The CDR3 end is not reached by the read, which stops 4 residues before it; the germline J gene fills it in. The chain combines TRBV13-2 with TRBJ2-5; D perhaps matches TRBD1 (6 bases). The V and J ends lost 2 bases and 2 bases respectively, with 9 bases between them. Germline CDR1 and CDR2: NNHNN and SYGAGS (reference sequence). The CDR3 consists of 14 residues. CDR3 protein: CASGEQGIQDTQYF. CDR3 DNA (partial): TGTGCCAGCGGTGAGCAGGGGATCCAAGAC.

This clone was found a few times. Gene names refer to mouse genes. CDR3 bases read: TGTGCCAGCAGCCAAGCACAAGACACCGGG. The encoded protein is CASSQAQDTG. The CDR3 reads in full as CASSQAQDTGQLYF. This chain links TRBV5 with TRBJ2-2, with no clear D. The read halts 4 residues ahead of the CDR3 end, with the missing end drawn from the germline J gene. This CDR3 region has 14 residues. The V gene's germline CDR1 is LGHNA and CDR2 YNLKQL (reference sequence). Trimming cost V 1 base and J 3 bases, with 6 bases left between them.

This clone was detected only a few times. Gene names follow the mouse nomenclature. The CDR3 is cut off 4 residues early in the read; its end comes from the germline J gene. The sample holds other DNA sequences that translate to the same CDR3. V gene TRBV1 combines with J gene TRBJ2-1; 10 bases are shared with TRBD1. CDR3 size: 14 residues. From germline, CDR1 is NSQYPW and CDR2 LRSPGD (reference sequence). J gave up 4 bases and V 5 bases, and 2 bases lay outside the gene matches. The CDR3 sequence is CTCSPGQGYAEQFF. The sequenced CDR3 bases are TGCACCTGCAGTCCGGGACAGGGGTATGCT.

In the case of this clone: Mouse gene names and germline throughout. CDR3 DNA (partial): TGTGCCAGCAGCCGACTGGGGGGCGGTTAT. Its protein is CASSRLGGGY. The whole CDR3 protein reads CASSRLGGGYEQYF. The J gene is TRBJ2-7, the V gene TRBV13-3; 10 nucleotides align to TRBD2. The CDR3 goes on 4 residues after the read ends, and that part is filled in from the germline J gene. The CDR3 totals 14 residues. Looked up from germline, CDR1 is NNHDY and CDR2 is SYVADS.

Concerning this clone itself: Genes and germline are mouse. The CDR3 goes on 4 residues after the read ends, and that part is filled in from the germline J gene. Other DNA sequences in the same sample also yield this CDR3. This chain links TRBV31 with TRBJ1-2; 7 bases line up with TRBD1. The CDR3 is made up of 14 amino acids. The J segment lost 0 bases and the V segment lost 3 bases, leaving 4 bases of the junction unmatched. Germline CDR1 GKSSPN, CDR2 SITVG. CDR3 residues: CAWSRGTANSDYTF. CDR3 DNA, as far as it was read: TGTGCCTGGAGCAGAGGGACAGCAAACTCC.

To note about this clone: This may be a read error: a much more frequent sequence differs by one nucleotide. These gene names are mouse names. The missing CDR3 end, 4 residues past where the read stops, is filled in from the germline J gene. This sample also contains other DNA sequences that code for the same CDR3. V gene TRBV13-1 combines with J gene TRBJ2-1; 10 nucleotides agree with TRBD1. CDR1 and CDR2 from the germline V gene are NSHNY and SYGAGN. V gave up 5 bases and J gave up 1 base; unmatched junction bases: 0. This CDR3 is 14 amino acids long. The CDR3 reads CASRDRGNYAEQFF. The DNA read from the CDR3 is TGTGCCAGCAGGGACAGGGGGAACTATGCT.

As to this clone: Gene names denote mouse genes. The CDR3 extends 3 residues past the end of the read, so its final part is completed from the germline J gene. V gene TRBV14 combines with J gene TRBJ1-6; a possible D gene is TRBD1 (6 bases). TRBJ1-6 is noted as an ORF with a role that remains uncertain. Germline loops: CDR1 SGHDT, CDR2 FRDEAV. Between the trimmed V and J ends, which lost 1 base and 0 bases, there was a span of 11 bases. The CDR3 spans 17 residues. This CDR3 is CASSFGDKLSYNSPLYF. Partial CDR3 DNA: TGTGCCAGCAGTTTCGGGGACAAACTTTCCTATAATTCGCCC.